The 14 T cell receptor beta chains given below trace back to one sample, sequenced in a study of graft-versus-host responses after intestinal transplantation. This table comes from immunoSEQ multiplex PCR, and its TCRdb copy is limited to in-frame clones, with some not included. The sample consists of 25,000 to 30,000 clones, 93% of them appearing once. The specimen comprised PBMCs, sampled 18 days after transplant. All receptors come from a human patient who received an intestinal transplant, so some T cells may come from the graft donor.

V and J are TRBV4-1 and TRBJ1-1; D is ambiguous. Trimming took off 4 bases at V and 1 base at J, with 13 bases between the two ends. This CDR3 is 15 amino acids long. Germline CDR1 and CDR2: MGHRA and YSYEKL. The CDR3 sequence: CASSPSVVGNTEAFF. The CDR3 DNA reads as TGCGCCAGCAGCCCCAGTGTGGTCGGGAACACTGAAGCTTTCTTT.

The chain uses TRBV7-9 and TRBJ2-7, with 7 bases matching TRBD1. This CDR3 region has 15 residues. Trimming at V came to 1 base and at J to 3 bases, leaving 6 bases not matched to a gene. The V gene's germline CDR1 is SEHNR and CDR2 FQNEAQ (reference sequence). CDR3 DNA: TGTGCCAGCAGCTTAGGTTTCCGGGACAGCTACGAGCAGTACTTC. This sequence encodes CASSLGFRDSYEQYF. The variable domain in full, with the rest retrieved from reference TRBV7-9 and TRBJ2-7, is DTGVSQNPRHKITKRGQNVTFRCDPISEHNRLYWYRQTLGQGPEFLTYFQNEAQLEKSRLLSDRFSAERPKGSFSTLEIQRTEQGDSAMYLCASSLGFRDSYEQYFGPGTRLTVT.

This chain links TRBV15 with TRBJ1-1; D possibly corresponds to TRBD1 (6 bases). The CDR3 contains 16 residues. Trimming removed 4 bases at V and 6 bases at J, with 21 bases between. Looked up from germline, CDR1 is LNHNV and CDR2 is YYDKDF (reference sequence). The chain's CDR3 is CATSKGGGGREAEAFF. The CDR3, as DNA: TGTGCCACCAGCAAGGGAGGAGGGGGGCGAGAGGCTGAAGCTTTCTTT.

The chain combines TRBV19 with TRBJ2-1, with a possible D match to TRBD2 (6 bases). Trimming removed 7 bases at V and 6 bases at J, with 16 bases between. CDR3 size: 14 residues. Germline loops: CDR1 LNHDA, CDR2 SQIVND (reference sequence). The CDR3 DNA sequence: TGTGCCAGTAAGCGGAGGGGCGCGTTCAATGAGCAGTTCTTC. Translated: CASKRRGAFNEQFF.

The chain recombines TRBV6-4 with TRBJ2-1; D gene ambiguous. This CDR3 is built from 17 residues. V dropped 0 bases and J dropped 0 bases, with 12 bases sitting between them. Per germline, CDR1 MRHNA and CDR2 SNTAGT. In DNA form, the CDR3 reads TGTGCCAGCAGTGACTCCCCGACTCCCTACTCCTACAATGAGCAGTTCTTC. Its translation is CASSDSPTPYSYNEQFF.

The J gene is TRBJ2-3, the V gene TRBV11-2; tentative D call: TRBD1 (5 bases). The CDR3 sequence is 14 residues long. The germline CDR1 and CDR2 sequences are SGHAT and FQNNGV. V gave up 5 bases and J gave up 7 bases, with 16 bases separating them. The CDR3 spells CASSPDVGLHTQYF. In DNA form, the CDR3 reads TGTGCCAGCAGCCCCGACGTGGGGCTACATACGCAGTATTTT.

The chain employs TRBV30 and TRBJ2-7, with no clear D. The germline V and J ends were trimmed by 0 bases and 0 bases, with 12 bases remaining between them. The CDR3 sequence is 15 residues long. Germline V gene lookup returns CDR1 GTSNPN and CDR2 SVGIG (reference sequence). Here the CDR3 reads CAWSVRNSLSYEQYF. As DNA, the CDR3 is TGTGCCTGGAGTGTAAGGAATTCCCTCTCCTACGAGCAGTACTTC.

In this sample, this clone turned up once. V usage is TRBV5-1 and J usage is TRBJ2-3; 8 bases match TRBD2. This CDR3 spans 15 amino acids. V lost 0 bases, J lost 6 bases, and 6 bases stayed unmatched. The germline V gene encodes CDR1 SGHRS and CDR2 YFSETQ. The CDR3 region is CASSLASGGPDTQYF. The CDR3 DNA reads TGCGCCAGCAGCTTGGCAAGCGGGGGCCCCGATACGCAGTATTTT.

V is TRBV11-3 and J is TRBJ1-2; D unclear. Trimming pared 5 bases from V and 8 bases from J, leaving 24 bases between. CDR1 and CDR2 (germline): SGHNT, YENEEA. There are 16 residues in the CDR3. The CDR3 bases are TGTGCCAGCAGCCCTCGGGGAGGGCCAAAGTCTCGAGGCTACACCTTC. Amino acids: CASSPRGGPKSRGYTF.

This chain links TRBV4-2 with TRBJ1-2, with 8 bases matching TRBD1. This CDR3 comprises 15 residues. Trimming took 5 bases from V and 0 from J; bases not matched to a gene: 5. From germline, CDR1 is LGHNA and CDR2 YNFKEQ. The CDR3 sequence is CASSEGQVPNYGYTF. Here the CDR3 DNA reads TGTGCCAGCAGCGAGGGACAGGTTCCTAACTATGGCTACACCTTC.

V and J are TRBV11-1 and TRBJ1-2, with D maybe TRBD1 (5 bases). The V gene lost 1 base and the J gene lost 6 bases, with 9 bases spanning the gap. Germline-derived CDR1 and CDR2 are SGHAT and FQDESV (reference sequence). The CDR3 covers 13 residues. The CDR3, as DNA: TGTGCCAGCAGCTTAGAGGGGCAGGATGGCTACACCTTC. Its translation: CASSLEGQDGYTF.

CDR3 protein: CASSEPGRSRGELFF. DNA for the CDR3: TGTGCCAGCAGCGAACCGGGCCGATCGAGGGGGGAGCTGTTTTTT. The chain uses TRBV6-5 and TRBJ2-2; D gene uncertain. The CDR3 has 15 amino acids. The V gene lost 6 bases and the J gene lost 8 bases, with 19 bases spanning the gap. Germline lookup yields CDR1 MNHEY and CDR2 SVGAGI.

CDR3 amino acids: CASSDGLAGDTLYF. The DNA of the CDR3 is TGCGCCAGCAGCGACGGACTAGCGGGGGACACGCTTTACTTC. The genes are TRBV10-1 and TRBJ2-7; TRBD2 matches 13 bases. V gave up 6 bases and J gave up 13 bases; unmatched junction bases: 12. The CDR3 totals 14 residues. Germline lookup yields CDR1 WNHNN and CDR2 SYGVQD (reference sequence).

This sequence joins TRBV27 and TRBJ1-1, with a weak D call TRBD1 (5 bases). Per the germline V gene, CDR1 is MNHEY and CDR2 is SMNVEV (reference sequence). The CDR3 totals 13 residues. V was shortened by 6 bases and J by 8 bases, with 16 bases between the two germline ends. The CDR3 DNA is TGTGCCAGCAGCCAGGGCACACCCAAGGAAGCTTTCTTT. This encodes CASSQGTPKEAFF.